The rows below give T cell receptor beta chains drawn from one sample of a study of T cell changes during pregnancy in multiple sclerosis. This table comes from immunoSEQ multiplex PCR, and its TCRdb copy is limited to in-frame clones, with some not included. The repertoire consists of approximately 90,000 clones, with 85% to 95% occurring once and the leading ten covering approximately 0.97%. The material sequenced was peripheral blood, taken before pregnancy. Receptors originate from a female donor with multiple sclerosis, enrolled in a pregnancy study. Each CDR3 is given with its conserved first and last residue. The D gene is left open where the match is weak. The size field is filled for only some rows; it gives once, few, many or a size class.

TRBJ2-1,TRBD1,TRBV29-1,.,CSGDSYNEQFF,TGCAGCGGGGACAGCTACAATGAGCAGTTCTTC
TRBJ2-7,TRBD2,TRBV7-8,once,CASSPYRLAGGPYEQYF,TGTGCCAGCAGCCCATATAGACTAGCGGGGGGCCCCTACGAGCAGTACTTC
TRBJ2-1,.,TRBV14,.,CASSQGGAPTYNEQFF,TGTGCCAGCAGCCAGGGGGGGGCTCCCACCTACAATGAGCAGTTCTTC
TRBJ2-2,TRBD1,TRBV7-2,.,CASSPGGLNGELFF,TGTGCCAGCAGCCCAGGGGGCCTCAACGGGGAGCTGTTTTTT
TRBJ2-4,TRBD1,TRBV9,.,CASSPGTAPIQYF,TGTGCCAGCAGCCCCGGGACAGCGCCCATTCAGTACTTC
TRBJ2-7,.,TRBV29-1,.,CSVGALGASYEQYF,TGCAGCGTTGGGGCTTTGGGGGCCTCCTACGAGCAGTACTTC
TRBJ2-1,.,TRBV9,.,CASSVAYRGVGNEQFF,TGTGCCAGCAGCGTAGCCTATAGGGGTGTAGGCAATGAGCAGTTCTTC
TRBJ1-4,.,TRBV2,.,CASFRRATNEKLFF,TGTGCCAGCTTTAGACGGGCAACTAATGAAAAACTGTTTTTT
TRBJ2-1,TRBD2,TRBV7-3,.,CASSLVGGDNEQFF,TGTGCCAGCAGCTTGGTCGGGGGGGACAATGAGCAGTTCTTC
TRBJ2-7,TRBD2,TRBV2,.,CASGLAGYEQYF,TGTGCCTCGGGACTAGCGGGATACGAGCAGTACTTC
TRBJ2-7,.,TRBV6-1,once,CASSGEAGQVSYEQYF,TGTGCCAGCAGTGGAGAAGCGGGACAGGTTTCTTACGAGCAGTACTTC
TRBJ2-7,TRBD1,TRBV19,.,CASTPGQAYEQYF,TGTGCCAGTACCCCGGGACAGGCCTACGAGCAGTACTTC
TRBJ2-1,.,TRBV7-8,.,CASSFFAGPSSYNEQFF,TGTGCCAGCAGCTTTTTTGCGGGTCCGAGCTCCTACAATGAGCAGTTCTTC
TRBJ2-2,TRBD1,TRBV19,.,CATRDRGTGELFF,TGTGCCACCAGGGACAGGGGCACCGGGGAGCTGTTTTTT
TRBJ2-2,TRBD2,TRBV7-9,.,CASSRFVTRGTGELFF,TGTGCCAGCAGCCGATTTGTTACGCGGGGGACCGGGGAGCTGTTTTTT
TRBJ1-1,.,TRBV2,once,CASRIDSFAFF,TGTGCCAGCAGGATCGACAGCTTCGCTTTCTTT
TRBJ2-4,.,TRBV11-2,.,CASSLDSGTGRLAKNIQYF,TGTGCCAGCAGCTTAGATTCCGGAACAGGACGGCTAGCCAAAAACATTCAGTACTTC
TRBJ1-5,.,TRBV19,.,CASSGYGQPQHF,TGTGCCAGTAGCGGGTACGGCCAGCCCCAGCATTTT
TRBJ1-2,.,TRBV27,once,CASSILYGERTYGYTF,TGTGCCAGCAGTATCCTCTATGGGGAAAGGACTTATGGCTACACCTTC
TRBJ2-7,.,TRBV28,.,CASSSRQNPPPDEQYF,TGTGCCAGCAGTTCGAGACAGAACCCACCGCCTGACGAGCAGTACTTC
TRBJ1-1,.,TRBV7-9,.,CASSPLWQGKAFF,.
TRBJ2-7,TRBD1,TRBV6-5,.,CASRGLQGISDF,TGTGCCAGCAGAGGGCTACAGGGGATCTCAGACTTC
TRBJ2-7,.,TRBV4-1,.,CASSQVGIPAGVPYEQYF,TGCGCCAGCAGCCAAGTGGGTATCCCGGCAGGGGTCCCCTACGAGCAGTACTTC
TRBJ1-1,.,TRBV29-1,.,CSVTGGNMNTEAFF,TGCAGCGTGACGGGAGGCAACATGAACACTGAAGCTTTCTTT
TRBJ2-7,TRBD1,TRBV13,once,CASSSLTGIVIEQYF,TGTGCCAGCAGCTCTCTGACAGGGATCGTAATAGAGCAGTACTTC
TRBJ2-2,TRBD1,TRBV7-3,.,CASSSRRQTGRNTGELFF,TGTGCCAGCAGCTCAAGACGGCAGACAGGGAGGAACACCGGGGAGCTGTTTTTT
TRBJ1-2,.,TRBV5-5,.,CASGPQVLGYTF,TGTGCCAGCGGACCACAGGTACTAGGCTACACCTTC
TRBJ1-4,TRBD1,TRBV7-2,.,CASSPIGDRDGEKLFF,TGTGCCAGCAGCCCCATAGGGGACAGGGACGGTGAAAAACTGTTTTTT
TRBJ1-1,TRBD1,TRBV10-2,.,CASRGQGGLNTEAFF,TGCGCCAGCAGAGGTCAGGGGGGACTGAACACTGAAGCTTTCTTT
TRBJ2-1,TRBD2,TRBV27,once,CASSHGLAGYNEQFF,TGTGCCAGCAGTCATGGACTAGCGGGGTACAATGAGCAGTTCTTC
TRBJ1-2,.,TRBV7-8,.,CASSLHDRLEYGYTF,TGTGCCAGCAGCTTGCATGACAGGCTTGAATATGGCTACACCTTC
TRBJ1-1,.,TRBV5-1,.,CASSPGMGPEAFF,TGCGCCAGCAGCCCTGGGATGGGGCCTGAAGCTTTCTTT
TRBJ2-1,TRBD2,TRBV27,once,CASSSLAGGLSNEQFF,TGTGCCAGCAGTTCCCTAGCGGGAGGGCTCTCCAATGAGCAGTTCTTC
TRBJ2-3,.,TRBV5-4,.,CASSLSADTQYF,TGTGCCAGCAGCTTGAGCGCAGATACGCAGTATTTT
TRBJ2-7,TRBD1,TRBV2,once,CASSPAGTAPYEQYF,TGTGCCAGCAGCCCTGCCGGGACAGCTCCCTACGAGCAGTACTTC
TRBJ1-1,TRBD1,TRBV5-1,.,CASRRGQGVLDTEAFF,TGCGCCAGCAGACGGGGACAGGGGGTCCTTGACACTGAAGCTTTCTTT
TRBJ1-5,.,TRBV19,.,CASSIVSGGNQPQHF,TGTGCCAGTAGTATAGTATCCGGGGGCAATCAGCCCCAGCATTTT
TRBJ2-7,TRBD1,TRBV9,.,CASSVAWTGDYEQYF,TGTGCCAGCAGCGTAGCGTGGACAGGGGATTACGAGCAGTACTTC
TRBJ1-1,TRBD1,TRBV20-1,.,CSASPGGEAFF,TGCAGCGCTAGCCCAGGGGGTGAAGCTTTCTTT
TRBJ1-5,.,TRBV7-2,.,CASSPTGNYGQPQHF,TGTGCCAGCAGCCCCACAGGGAACTACGGTCAGCCCCAGCATTTT
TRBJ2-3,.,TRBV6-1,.,CASSEVPREPQYF,TGTGCCAGCAGTGAAGTTCCTAGAGAACCGCAGTATTTT
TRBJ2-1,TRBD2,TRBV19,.,CASSITGTRAADDEQFF,TGTGCCAGTAGTATTACCGGGACTAGGGCGGCGGATGATGAGCAGTTCTTC
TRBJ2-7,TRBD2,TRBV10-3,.,CAIAGGVGYEQYF,TGTGCCATCGCGGGGGGCGTTGGGTACGAGCAGTACTTC
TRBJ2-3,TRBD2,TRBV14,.,CASSQGYGTSGRATDTQYF,TGTGCCAGCAGCCAAGGGTACGGGACTAGCGGGAGGGCGACAGATACGCAGTATTTT
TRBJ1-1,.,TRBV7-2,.,CASSLVTANTEAFF,TGTGCCAGCAGCTTAGTTACAGCGAACACTGAAGCTTTCTTT
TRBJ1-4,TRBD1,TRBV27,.,CASGLTGTEELFF,TGTGCCAGCGGCTTAACAGGGACAGAAGAACTGTTTTTT
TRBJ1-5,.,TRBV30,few,CASGERGNQPQHF,TGTGCCTCGGGGGAGAGGGGCAATCAGCCCCAGCATTTT
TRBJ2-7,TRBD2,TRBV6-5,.,CASSYVGASGNYEQYF,TGTGCCAGCAGTTACGTTGGGGCTAGCGGGAACTACGAGCAGTACTTC
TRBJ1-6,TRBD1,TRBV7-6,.,CASSLAATGVQSFHNSPLHF,TGTGCCAGCAGCTTAGCGGCAACAGGGGTCCAGAGTTTTCATAATTCACCCCTCCACTTT
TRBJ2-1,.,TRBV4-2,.,CASSQEEGSNNEQFF,TGTGCCAGCAGCCAAGAGGAGGGGAGTAACAATGAGCAGTTCTTC
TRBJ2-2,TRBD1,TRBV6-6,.,CASRTGQGFPGELFF,TGTGCCAGCAGAACGGGACAGGGGTTTCCCGGGGAGCTGTTTTTT
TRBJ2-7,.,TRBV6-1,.,CASTPAFGQPYEQYF,TGTGCCAGCACCCCAGCGTTCGGTCAGCCCTACGAGCAGTACTTC
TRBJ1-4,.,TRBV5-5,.,CASRERGEKLFF,TGTGCCAGCAGGGAAAGGGGTGAAAAACTGTTTTTT
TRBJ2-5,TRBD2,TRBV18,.,CASSPRTSGWSEETQYF,TGTGCCAGCTCACCTAGGACTAGCGGTTGGTCCGAAGAGACCCAGTACTTC